A selection of T cell receptor beta chains follows, all from one sample in a study of T-cell memory formation after mild COVID-19. From the 5' RACE reads, TCRdb called clonotypes with MiXCR, one entry per CDR3 protein. The sample carries 200,000 to 250,000 distinct CDR3 sequences, about 9.2% recorded once. Specimen: PBMCs or a T cell subset sorted from them (not recorded which). These receptors were obtained from a man between 18 and 35 years old who had mild COVID-19 (a few samples of this study predate the infection). Cell type and time point are not known. Each CDR3 is given without its conserved first and last residue. A D gene is named only where the DNA matches it firmly.

len	v_gene	d_gene	j_gene	CDR3aa
11	TRBV7-9	.	TRBJ2-3	ASSHASTDTQY
13	TRBV4-1	.	TRBJ2-7	ASSQGPGQGYEQY
13	TRBV28	.	TRBJ1-2	ASSLSALAGAGYT
12	TRBV5-1	TRBD1	TRBJ1-6	ASSLGGGNSPLH
12	TRBV7-9	TRBD1	TRBJ2-2	ASSWDRVTGELF
10	TRBV20-1	.	TRBJ1-1	SAQGPGTEAF
10	TRBV6-6	TRBD1	TRBJ1-2	ASRYPGTGQS
14	TRBV4-1	TRBD1	TRBJ1-3	ASSQPDRTPGNTIY
14	TRBV5-5	TRBD1	TRBJ1-5	ASSLVWDSLGQPQH
15	TRBV12-3/TRBV12-4	TRBD2	TRBJ2-3	ASSTRLAGAPLDTQY
10	TRBV20-1	TRBD1	TRBJ1-6	SAGGQGLPLH
14	TRBV5-1	TRBD2	TRBJ2-3	ASSPEPSGSTDTQY
10	TRBV11-3	TRBD2	TRBJ2-1	ASSYSGGPLF
14	TRBV12-3/TRBV12-4	TRBD1	TRBJ1-5	ASSPRTGAGNQPQH
13	TRBV4-3	.	TRBJ2-4	ASSQDWRAKNIQY
13	TRBV5-1	TRBD2	TRBJ2-2	ASSLDLAGTGELF
13	TRBV7-8	.	TRBJ1-1	ASRPPSGGSAEAF
12	TRBV5-1	.	TRBJ1-1	ASSALERQGEAF
10	TRBV3-1	.	TRBJ1-5	ASSQAAGPQH
15	TRBV4-3	TRBD1	TRBJ1-3	ASSQERDSGSGNTIY
13	TRBV5-1	.	TRBJ2-3	ASSSLAGRQSTQY
10	TRBV20-1	.	TRBJ2-3	SAPDYTDTQY
12	TRBV3-1	.	TRBJ1-5	ASSQRDGNQPQH
15	TRBV21-1	.	TRBJ1-5	ASSLPGQEYVNQPQH
11	TRBV5-6	.	TRBJ1-2	ASSLPASYGYT
12	TRBV27	.	TRBJ1-2	ASSLAAGDYGYT